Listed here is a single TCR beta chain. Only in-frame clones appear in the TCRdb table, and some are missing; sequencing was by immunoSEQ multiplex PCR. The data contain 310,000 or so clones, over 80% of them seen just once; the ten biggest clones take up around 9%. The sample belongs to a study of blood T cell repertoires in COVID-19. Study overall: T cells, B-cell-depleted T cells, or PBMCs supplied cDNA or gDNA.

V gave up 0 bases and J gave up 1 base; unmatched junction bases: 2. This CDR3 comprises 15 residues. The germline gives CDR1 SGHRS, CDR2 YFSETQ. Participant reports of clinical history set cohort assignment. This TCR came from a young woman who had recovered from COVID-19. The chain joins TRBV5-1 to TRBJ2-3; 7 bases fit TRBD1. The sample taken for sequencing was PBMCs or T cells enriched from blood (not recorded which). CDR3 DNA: TGCGCCAGCAGCTTGGCGGGGACAGGCACAGATACGCAGTATTTT. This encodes CASSLAGTGTDTQYF.